The entry below gives a single T cell receptor beta chain sequence along with its context. Antigen unknown. Cells designated naive CD8 were CD45RO-negative and were positively selected for CCR7, with terminally differentiated effector memory CD45RA+ cells excluded. This sample was included in a study of shared clonotypes between healthy human individuals. Genomic DNA belonging to each subset was distributed in equal measure over several immunoSEQ plates. The table came from immunoSEQ multiplex PCR; TCRdb's copy has only in-frame clones and leaves some out. The repertoire includes over 750,000 clones, just over 95% of them detected once, and about 0.22% sits in the top ten. Study-wide points: The genetic and exposure-history diversity represented was limited by few donors.

CDR1 and CDR2 (germline): SGHNT, YYREEE (reference sequence). V shed 0 bases, J shed 1 base, and the junction held 5 bases outside the gene matches. This CDR3 region has 16 residues. The sequenced sample consisted of naive CD8+ T cells sorted from blood. This chain joins TRBV5-4 and TRBJ2-7, with TRBD2 matching over 9 bases. This receptor was taken from a young man in good health. CDR3 residues: CASSLGFSGSSYEQYF. In nucleotides, the CDR3 is TGTGCCAGCAGCTTGGGTTTTAGCGGGAGTTCCTACGAGCAGTACTTC.